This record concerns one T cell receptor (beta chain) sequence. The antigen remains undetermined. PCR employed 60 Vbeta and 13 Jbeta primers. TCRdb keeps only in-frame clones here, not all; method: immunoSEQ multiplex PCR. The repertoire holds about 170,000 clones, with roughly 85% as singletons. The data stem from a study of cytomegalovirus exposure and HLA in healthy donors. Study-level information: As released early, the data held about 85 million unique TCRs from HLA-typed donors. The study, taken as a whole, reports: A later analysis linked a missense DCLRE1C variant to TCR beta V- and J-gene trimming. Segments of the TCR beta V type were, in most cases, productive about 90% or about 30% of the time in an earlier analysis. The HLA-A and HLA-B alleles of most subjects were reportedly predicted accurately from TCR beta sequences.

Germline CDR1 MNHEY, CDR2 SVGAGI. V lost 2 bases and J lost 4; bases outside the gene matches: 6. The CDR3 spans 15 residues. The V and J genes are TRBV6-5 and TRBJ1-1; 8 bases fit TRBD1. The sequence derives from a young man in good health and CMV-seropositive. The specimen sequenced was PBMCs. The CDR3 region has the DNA TGTGCCAGCAGTTACCGCGACAGGGGCGGCACTGAAGCTTTCTTT. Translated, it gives CASSYRDRGGTEAFF.